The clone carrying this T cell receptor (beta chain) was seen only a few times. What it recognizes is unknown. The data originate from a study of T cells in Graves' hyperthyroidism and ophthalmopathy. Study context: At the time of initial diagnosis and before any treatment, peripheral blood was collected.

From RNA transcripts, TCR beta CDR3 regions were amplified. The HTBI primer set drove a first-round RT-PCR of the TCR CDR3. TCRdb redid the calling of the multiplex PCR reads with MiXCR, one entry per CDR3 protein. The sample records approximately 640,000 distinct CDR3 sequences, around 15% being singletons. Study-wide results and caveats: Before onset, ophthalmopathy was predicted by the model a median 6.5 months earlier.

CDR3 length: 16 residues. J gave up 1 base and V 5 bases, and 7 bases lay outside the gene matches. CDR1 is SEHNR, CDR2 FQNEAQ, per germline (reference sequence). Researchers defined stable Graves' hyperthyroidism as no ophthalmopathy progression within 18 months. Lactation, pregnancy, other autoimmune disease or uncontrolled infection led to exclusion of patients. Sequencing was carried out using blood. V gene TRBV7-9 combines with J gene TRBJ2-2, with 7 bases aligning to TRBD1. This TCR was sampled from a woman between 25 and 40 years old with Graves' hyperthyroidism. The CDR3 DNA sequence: TGTGCCAGCAGCCTCAGGGGGAACTTGAACACCGGGGAGCTGTTTTTT. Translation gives CASSLRGNLNTGELFF.